This T cell receptor (beta chain) was documented in a study of blood T cell repertoires in COVID-19. Study overall: Collection of acute and convalescent COVID-19 samples took place in the United States, Italy and Spain.

Trimming cost V 2 bases and J 0 bases, with 5 bases left between them. The V gene's germline CDR1 is GTSNPN and CDR2 SVGIG (reference sequence). The CDR3 sequence is 14 residues long. All enrollees were roughly 18 to 90 years old and from around 25 US areas. Within 2 weeks before study entry, exposed participants met a COVID-19 case. In the original workflow: It was from reference gene primer amplification that nucleated cell counts were estimated. Repertoires were generated with immunoSEQ multiplex PCR, while TCRdb's copy carries only in-frame clones and drops some. The V and J calls and the clone size are those of that table, but D and trimming were determined from the DNA. Among 200,000 to 300,000 clones listed, 70% to 90% were seen once.

This receptor was obtained from a man aged 45-60 years who had been exposed to COVID-19. The gene calls are TRBV30 and TRBJ1-6; no definite D call. Material: PBMCs or T cells enriched from blood (not recorded which). Written as DNA, the CDR3 is TGTGCCTGGAGTCTCGTCTCCTATAATTCACCCCTCCACTTT. Translation gives CAWSLVSYNSPLHF.